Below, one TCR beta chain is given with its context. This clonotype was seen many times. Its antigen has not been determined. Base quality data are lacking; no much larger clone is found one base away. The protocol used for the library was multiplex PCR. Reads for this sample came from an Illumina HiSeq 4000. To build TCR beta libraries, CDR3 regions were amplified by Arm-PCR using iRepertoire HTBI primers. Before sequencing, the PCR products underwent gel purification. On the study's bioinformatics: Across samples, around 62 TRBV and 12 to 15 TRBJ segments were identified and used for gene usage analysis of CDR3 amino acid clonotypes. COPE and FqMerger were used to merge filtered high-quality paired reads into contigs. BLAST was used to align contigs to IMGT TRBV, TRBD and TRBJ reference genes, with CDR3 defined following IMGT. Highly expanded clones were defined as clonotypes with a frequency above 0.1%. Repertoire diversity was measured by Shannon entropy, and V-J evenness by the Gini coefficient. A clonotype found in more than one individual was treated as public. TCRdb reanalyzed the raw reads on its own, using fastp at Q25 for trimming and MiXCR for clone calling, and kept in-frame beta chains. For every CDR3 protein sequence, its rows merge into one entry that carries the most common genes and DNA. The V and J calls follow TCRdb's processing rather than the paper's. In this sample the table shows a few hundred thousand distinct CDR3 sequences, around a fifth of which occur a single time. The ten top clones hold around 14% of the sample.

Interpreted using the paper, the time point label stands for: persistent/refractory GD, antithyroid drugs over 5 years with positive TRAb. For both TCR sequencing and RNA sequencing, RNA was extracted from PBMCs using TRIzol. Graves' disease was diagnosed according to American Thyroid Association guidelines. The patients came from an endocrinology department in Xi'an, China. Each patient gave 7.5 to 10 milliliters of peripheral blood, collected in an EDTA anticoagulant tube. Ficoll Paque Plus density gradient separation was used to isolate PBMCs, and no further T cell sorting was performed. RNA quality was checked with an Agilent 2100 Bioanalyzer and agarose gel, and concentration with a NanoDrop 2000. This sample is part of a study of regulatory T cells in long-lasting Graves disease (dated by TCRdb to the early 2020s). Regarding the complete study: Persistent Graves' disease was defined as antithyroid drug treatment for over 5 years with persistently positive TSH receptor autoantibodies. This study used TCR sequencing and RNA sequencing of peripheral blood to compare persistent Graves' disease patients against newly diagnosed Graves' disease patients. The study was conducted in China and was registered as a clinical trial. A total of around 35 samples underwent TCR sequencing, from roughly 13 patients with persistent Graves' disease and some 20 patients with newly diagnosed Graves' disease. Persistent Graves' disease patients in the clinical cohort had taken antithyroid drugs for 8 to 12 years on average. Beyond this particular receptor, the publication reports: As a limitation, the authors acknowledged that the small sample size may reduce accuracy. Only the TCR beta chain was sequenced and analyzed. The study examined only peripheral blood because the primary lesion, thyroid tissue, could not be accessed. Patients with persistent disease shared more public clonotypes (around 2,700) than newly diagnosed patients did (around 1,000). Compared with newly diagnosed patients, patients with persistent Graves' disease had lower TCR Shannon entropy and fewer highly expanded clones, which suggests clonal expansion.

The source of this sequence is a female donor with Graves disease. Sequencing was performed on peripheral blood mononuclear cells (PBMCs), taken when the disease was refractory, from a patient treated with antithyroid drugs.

The CDR3 region has the sequence CASSKGTFSYEQYF. The DNA sequence follows: TGTGCCAGCAGCAAAGGGACCTTCTCCTACGAGCAGTACTTC. This sequence uses TRBV11-2 and TRBJ2-7; the D region is possibly TRBD1 or TRBD2, each matching across 5 bases. The germline ends are 11 bases apart after V is trimmed by 5 bases and J by 0 bases. CDR1 and CDR2 were assigned from the germline V gene as SGHAT and FQNNGV. The CDR3 holds 14 amino acids from the cysteine to the phenylalanine. Only CDR3 DNA is held: 42 bases, read in frame from base 1.